This passage covers 5 T cell receptor beta chains from one sample sequenced in a study of T-cell memory formation after mild COVID-19. TCRdb re-analysed the 5' RACE reads in MiXCR, keeping a single row per CDR3 protein. Of hundreds of thousands of distinct CDR3 sequences in the sample, over 15% were seen once. The sample taken for sequencing was PBMCs or a T cell subset sorted from them (not recorded which). The receptors derive from a man in his late teens or twenties who had mild COVID-19 (a few samples of this study predate the infection). Cell type and time point are not known.

This clonotype was seen only a few times. This sequence joins TRBV7-9 and TRBJ2-1, with a tentative D call TRBD1 (6 bases). This CDR3 is 15 amino acids long. The germline V and J ends were trimmed by 5 bases and 8 bases, with 19 bases remaining between them. Germline CDR1 SEHNR, CDR2 FQNEAQ (reference sequence). The chain's CDR3 is CASSLLTGFGDEQFF. CDR3 nucleotide sequence: TGTGCCAGCAGCCTACTCACAGGGTTCGGGGATGAGCAGTTCTTC.

V is TRBV10-3 and J is TRBJ1-1; perhaps TRBD1 as D (5 bases). V was pared by 8 bases and J by 1 base, with 11 bases between. Germline V gives CDR1 ENHRY, CDR2 SYGVKD. The CDR3 runs 13 residues. The CDR3 spells CAIGTGPNTEAFF. CDR3 coding DNA: TGTGCCATCGGAACAGGCCCGAACACTGAAGCTTTCTTT.

This clonotype was observed a handful of times. V is TRBV7-2 and J is TRBJ2-4; TRBD1 or TRBD2 may be the D gene (5 bases each). The CDR3 runs 14 residues. V gave up 5 bases and J gave up 5 bases, with 13 bases separating them. The V gene's germline CDR1 is SGHTA and CDR2 FQGNSA. CDR3 region: CASSRGGRENIQYF. CDR3 DNA: TGTGCCAGCAGCCGCGGAGGCAGGGAAAACATTCAGTACTTC.

The J gene is TRBJ2-3, the V gene TRBV19, with D hard to call. Trimming removed 6 bases at V and 1 base at J, with 8 bases between. The germline V gene has CDR1 LNHDA and CDR2 SQIVND (reference sequence). The length of the CDR3 is 13 residues. The CDR3 loop is CASRSVGTDTQYF. The CDR3, as DNA: TGTGCCAGTAGGTCGGTGGGCACAGATACGCAGTATTTT. Variable domain in full (rest from reference TRBV19 and TRBJ2-3): DGGITQSPKYLFRKEGQNVTLSCEQNLNHDAMYWYRQDPGQGLRLIYYSQIVNDFQKGDIAEGYSVSREKKESFPLTVTSAQKNPTAFYLCASRSVGTDTQYFGPGTRLTVL.

V gene TRBV19 combines with J gene TRBJ2-7, with TRBD1 matching over 7 bases. The V gene end was trimmed by 0 bases and the J gene end by 2 bases; junction bases not matched to a gene: 4. The CDR3 sequence is 15 residues long. Germline V gene sequence: CDR1 LNHDA, CDR2 SQIVND (reference sequence). The DNA of the CDR3 is TGTGCCAGTAGTATAGACAGAGGGGGCACCTACGAGCAGTACTTC. Translation: CASSIDRGGTYEQYF.